One and the same sample provided the 26 T cell receptor beta chains below, sequenced in a study of T cell responses to AZD1222 COVID-19 vaccine. Assay used: immunoSEQ multiplex PCR; TCRdb lists only in-frame clones, some missing. The table lists approximately 72,000 clones, roughly nine tenths of them singletons, with roughly 30% in the top ten. The specimen was peripheral blood, collected 28 days after the second AZD1222 dose. Every receptor here comes from an adult who received the AZD1222 COVID-19 vaccine.

The chain employs TRBV5-8 and TRBJ1-2; D gene uncertain. There are 15 residues in the CDR3. Trimming cost V 2 bases and J 2 bases, with 13 bases left between them. CDR1 is SGHTS, CDR2 YDEGEE, per germline. CDR3 nucleotides: TGTGCCAGCAGCTTTTCAGTAGGAGGGAACTATGGCTACACCTTC. Translating it yields CASSFSVGGNYGYTF.

The rearrangement links TRBV18 to TRBJ1-1, with D uncertain. Looked up from germline, CDR1 is KGHSH and CDR2 is LQKENI. The CDR3 extends over 15 amino acids. Trimming cost V 6 bases and J 0 bases, with 14 bases left between them. The CDR3 loop is CASSGSGGMNTEAFF. The CDR3, as DNA: TGTGCCAGCTCGGGGAGTGGAGGGATGAACACTGAAGCTTTCTTT. Full variable domain (missing parts from reference TRBV18 and TRBJ1-1): NAGVMQNPRHLVRRRGQEARLRCSPMKGHSHVYWYRQLPEEGLKFMVYLQKENIIDESGMPKERFSAEFPKEGPSILRIQQVVRGDSAAYFCASSGSGGMNTEAFFGQGTRLTVV.

The chain uses TRBV28 and TRBJ1-1; 8 bases fit TRBD1. CDR1 is MDHEN, CDR2 SYDVKM, per germline. The CDR3 has 14 amino acids. V trimming: 3 bases; J trimming: 11 bases; junction bases outside the gene matches: 11. CDR3 nucleotides: TGTGCCAGCAGTTTCGGGACAGGTGAGGTTGGTGCTTTCTTT. It translates to CASSFGTGEVGAFF. Combining the CDR3 with reference TRBV28 and TRBJ1-1 gives the whole variable domain DVKVTQSSRYLVKRTGEKVFLECVQDMDHENMFWYRQDPGLGLRLIYFSYDVKMKEKGDIPEGYSVSREKKERFSLILESASTNQTSMYLCASSFGTGEVGAFFGQGTRLTVV.

V is TRBV12-3 or TRBV12-4 and J is TRBJ1-5; D not resolved. The CDR3 length is 11 residues. Trimming cost V 4 bases and J 10 bases, with 8 bases left between them. The CDR3 sequence is CASSSQGPQHF. DNA of the CDR3: TGTGCCAGCAGTTCCCAAGGTCCCCAGCATTTT.

The chain recombines TRBV7-6 with TRBJ2-5; no clear D. Germline V gives CDR1 SGHVS, CDR2 FNYEAQ. The V end was cut by 5 bases, the J end by 4 bases, with 2 bases between. This CDR3 is 10 amino acids long. The CDR3 nucleotides are TGTGCCAGCAGCGGAGAGACCCAGTACTTC. It encodes CASSGETQYF.

This clone was seen more than once but under ten times. V and J are TRBV29-1 and TRBJ1-1, with D possibly TRBD1 on 5 matching bases. Trimming shortened V by 4 bases and J by 1 base, and 7 bases separated the two germline ends. CDR1 SQVTM and CDR2 ANQGSEA come from the germline V gene. The CDR3 runs to 12 residues. The CDR3 DNA reads TGCAGCGTTGCGGGGGGGAACACTGAAGCTTTCTTT. Translation gives CSVAGGNTEAFF.

The J gene is TRBJ1-1, the V gene TRBV30; D remains unclear. This CDR3 region has 15 residues. Germline CDR1 reads GTSNPN; CDR2 reads SVGIG (reference sequence). Trimming removed 0 bases from V and 0 bases from J, with 11 bases in between. The CDR3 DNA is TGTGCCTGGAGTGTATGGCCAGAGATGAACACTGAAGCTTTCTTT. This sequence encodes CAWSVWPEMNTEAFF.

This clone was seen a single time. The rearrangement joins TRBV29-1 to TRBJ1-2, with 8 bases identical to TRBD1. Germline V CDR1 and CDR2: SQVTM, ANQGSEA. Germline trimming cut 6 bases from V and 4 bases from J; bases unmatched to any gene: 7. CDR3 length: 13 amino acids. The CDR3, as DNA: TGCAGCGTATCTACAGGGGGGACCTATGGCTACACCTTC. Protein sequence: CSVSTGGTYGYTF.

V and J are TRBV6-2 or TRBV6-3 and TRBJ2-1, with TRBD2 matching over 9 bases. The trim removed 2 bases at V and 4 bases at J, leaving 3 bases unmatched. The CDR3 loop spans 15 amino acids. Germline V gives CDR1 MNHEY, CDR2 SVGEGT. CDR3 residues: CASSYASGKYNEQFF. CDR3 sequence (DNA): TGTGCCAGCAGTTACGCTAGCGGGAAGTACAATGAGCAGTTCTTC.

The rearrangement links TRBV24-1 to TRBJ1-5; TRBD1 matches at 8 bases. The CDR3 runs 14 residues. Germline lookup yields CDR1 KGHDR and CDR2 SFDVKD. The V and J ends lost 9 bases and 9 bases, in that order; junction bases with no gene match: 12. The CDR3 nucleotides are TGTGCCACCGGGCCGGGACAGGACATGGGGCCCCAGCATTTT. Translation gives CATGPGQDMGPQHF.

The chain carries TRBV28 and TRBJ2-7; weak D call: TRBD1 (5 bases). Germline CDR1 and CDR2: MDHEN and SYDVKM. V lost 5 bases, J lost 2 bases, and 13 bases lay in between. This CDR3 has 14 amino acids. This CDR3 reads CASSTRQGAYEQYF. In DNA, the CDR3 is TGTGCCAGCAGTACCAGGCAAGGGGCCTACGAGCAGTACTTC.

This clone is a singleton in its sample. The gene calls are TRBV7-2 and TRBJ1-4; no reliable D call. This CDR3 comprises 16 residues. V lost 5 bases and J lost 4, with 17 bases in between. Per the germline V gene, CDR1 is SGHTA and CDR2 is FQGNSA. In DNA form, the CDR3 reads TGTGCCAGCAGCCTCAGGTCGGGGATCGGTAATGAAAAACTGTTTTTT. It codes for CASSLRSGIGNEKLFF.

V is TRBV5-4 and J is TRBJ1-6; TRBD1 might be the D (5 bases). This CDR3 contains 16 residues. V was trimmed by 3 bases and J by 9 bases, leaving 19 bases between them. Germline loops: CDR1 SGHNT, CDR2 YYREEE (reference sequence). CDR3 sequence reads: CASSSGTGFITSPLHF. Written as DNA, the CDR3 is TGTGCCAGCAGCTCCGGGACGGGATTTATAACTTCACCCCTCCACTTT.

The rearrangement joins TRBV28 to TRBJ2-7, with D perhaps matching TRBD1 or TRBD2 (5 bases each). The CDR3 runs to 14 residues. Deletions cut 3 bases from V and 5 bases from J, with 14 bases between. Looked up from germline, CDR1 is MDHEN and CDR2 is SYDVKM. The chain's CDR3 is CASSFPGPAHEQYF. Here the CDR3 DNA reads TGTGCCAGCAGTTTCCCGGGACCGGCACACGAGCAGTACTTC.

This clone came up once. This chain links TRBV15 with TRBJ1-1, with 8 bases fitting TRBD1. J lost 1 base, V lost 1 base, and 2 bases had no gene match. Germline CDR1 is LNHNV and CDR2 is YYDKDF (reference sequence). The CDR3 is made up of 15 amino acids. In DNA form, the CDR3 reads TGTGCCACCAGCAGAGCAGACAGGGGGAACACTGAAGCTTTCTTT. Residues: CATSRADRGNTEAFF.

The genes are TRBV6-2 or TRBV6-3 and TRBJ1-1; TRBD1 matches 7 bases. Per germline, CDR1 MNHEY and CDR2 SVGEGT. This CDR3 contains 14 residues. The V gene end was trimmed by 5 bases and the J gene end by 6 bases; junction bases not matched to a gene: 9. The CDR3 sequence: CASSPQGEGAEAFF. The CDR3 bases are TGTGCCAGCAGTCCCCAGGGGGAAGGCGCTGAAGCTTTCTTT.

A note on this clone: The same CDR3 is also encoded by other DNA sequences in this sample. The chain has TRBV19 and TRBJ2-7, with 7 bases that match TRBD1. With 6 bases clipped from V and 2 bases from J, the junction kept 7 bases outside the gene matches. CDR1 and CDR2 from the germline V gene are LNHDA and SQIVND (reference sequence). The CDR3 is 14 residues long. CDR3 nucleotide sequence: TGTGCCAGTAGAGGGAACAGGGGCCCCTACGAGCAGTACTTC. It specifies CASRGNRGPYEQYF. The full variable domain, in which reference TRBV19 and TRBJ2-7 provide the parts outside the CDR3, is DGGITQSPKYLFRKEGQNVTLSCEQNLNHDAMYWYRQDPGQGLRLIYYSQIVNDFQKGDIAEGYSVSREKKESFPLTVTSAQKNPTAFYLCASRGNRGPYEQYFGPGTRLTVT.

The V gene is TRBV11-2, the J gene TRBJ1-6, with 7 bases identical to TRBD1. Germline V gene lookup returns CDR1 SGHAT and CDR2 FQNNGV. V was clipped by 6 bases and J by 5 bases; unmatched bases: 10. CDR3 size: 16 residues. Written as DNA, the CDR3 is TGTGCCAGCAGTTCAGGGGGGGGAACAAATAATTCACCCCTCCACTTT. Translating gives CASSSGGGTNNSPLHF. Together with reference TRBV11-2 and TRBJ1-6, the CDR3 gives the full variable domain: EAGVAQSPRYKIIEKRQSVAFWCNPISGHATLYWYQQILGQGPKLLIQFQNNGVVDDSQLPKDRFSAERLKGVDSTLKIQPAKLEDSAVYLCASSSGGGTNNSPLHFGNGTRLTVT.

In this sample, this clone turned up once. V gene TRBV3-1 (or the pseudogene TRBV3-2) combines with J gene TRBJ2-7; D is possibly TRBD2 (6 bases). V lost 2 bases to trimming and J lost 1 base, with 21 bases between them. CDR3 length: 18 amino acids. In germline, CDR1 is LGHDT, CDR2 YNNKEL (reference sequence). CDR3 region: CASSQQSVVGGDSYEQYF. CDR3 nucleotides: TGTGCCAGCAGCCAACAATCCGTAGTTGGCGGGGATTCCTACGAGCAGTACTTC.

This clone was counted a few times. The rearrangement links TRBV25-1 to TRBJ1-1; D is uncertain. Trimming left V 7 bases short and J 11 bases short, with 23 bases between. Germline V lookup: CDR1 MGHDK, CDR2 SYGVNS. This CDR3 is built from 14 residues. In nucleotides, the CDR3 is TGTGCCAGCACCCCGGTAGGATTCTGGCGGAGGGCTTTCTTT. It yields the protein CASTPVGFWRRAFF.

J is TRBJ2-1 and V is TRBV19, with no clear D. In germline, CDR1 is LNHDA, CDR2 SQIVND (reference sequence). V was clipped by 0 bases and J by 0 bases, with 6 bases between them. CDR3 length: 15 amino acids. This CDR3 reads CASSIEGASYNEQFF. Here the CDR3 DNA reads TGTGCCAGTAGTATAGAGGGCGCCTCCTACAATGAGCAGTTCTTC. Variable domain in full (rest from reference TRBV19 and TRBJ2-1): DGGITQSPKYLFRKEGQNVTLSCEQNLNHDAMYWYRQDPGQGLRLIYYSQIVNDFQKGDIAEGYSVSREKKESFPLTVTSAQKNPTAFYLCASSIEGASYNEQFFGPGTRLTVL.

This clone was counted a single time. The rearrangement uses TRBV14 and TRBJ2-1; D perhaps matches TRBD1 (5 bases). V was cut by 2 bases and J by 3 bases, with 17 bases left in between. The CDR3 runs to 17 residues. CDR1 and CDR2 from the germline V gene are SGHDN and FVKESK. The DNA of the CDR3 is TGTGCCAGCAGCCAACCCCTGGGGCTCTCCGGCTACAATGAGCAGTTCTTC. Encoded protein: CASSQPLGLSGYNEQFF.

The J gene is TRBJ2-1, the V gene TRBV9; 7 bases agree with TRBD2. The CDR3 covers 15 residues. The V gene's germline CDR1 is SGDLS and CDR2 YYNGEE. V lost 2 bases to trimming and J lost 7 bases; unmatched junction nucleotides: 9. The CDR3 DNA reads as TGTGCCAGCAGCGTTATCCCAGCGGGATCGAATGAGCAGTTCTTC. It specifies CASSVIPAGSNEQFF.

CDR3 loop: CASSYSGTGRAPQHF. The DNA of the CDR3 is TGTGCCAGCAGCTACTCCGGGACAGGGAGGGCGCCCCAGCATTTT. J is TRBJ1-5 and V is TRBV5-6, with 9 bases matching TRBD1. The CDR3 is made up of 15 amino acids. Germline trimming cut 3 bases from V and 9 bases from J; bases unmatched to any gene: 10. CDR1 SGHDT and CDR2 YYEEEE come from the germline V gene.

The sample holds one count of this clone. The genes are TRBV19 and TRBJ1-4, with D perhaps TRBD1 (6 bases). The germline V and J ends were trimmed by 4 bases and 4 bases, with 16 bases remaining between them. The CDR3 runs to 16 residues. Germline-derived CDR1 and CDR2 are LNHDA and SQIVND (reference sequence). This chain's CDR3 is CASSTGDRRHNEKLFF. In DNA, the CDR3 is TGTGCCAGTAGTACCGGTGACAGGCGTCATAATGAAAAACTGTTTTTT.

The rearrangement joins TRBV11-2 to TRBJ2-3; the D gene could be TRBD1 or TRBD2 (5 bases each). CDR3 length equals 13 residues. The V end lost 4 bases, the J end lost 6 bases, and 11 bases lay between the germline ends. The germline V gene has CDR1 SGHAT and CDR2 FQNNGV. CDR3 loop: CASSYGAGDTQYF. CDR3 nucleotides: TGTGCCAGCAGCTACGGGGCCGGGGATACGCAGTATTTT. The full variable domain, rest sourced from reference TRBV11-2 and TRBJ2-3, is EAGVAQSPRYKIIEKRQSVAFWCNPISGHATLYWYQQILGQGPKLLIQFQNNGVVDDSQLPKDRFSAERLKGVDSTLKIQPAKLEDSAVYLCASSYGAGDTQYFGPGTRLTVL.